Below are 26 T cell receptor beta chains sequenced from a single sample in a study of T-cell memory formation after mild COVID-19. TCRdb reprocessed the 5' RACE reads via MiXCR and lists one record per CDR3 protein. The sample holds about 110,000 distinct CDR3 sequences, roughly a sixth seen once. Source material: PBMCs or a T cell subset sorted from them (not recorded which). The receptor set was obtained from a man between 18 and 29 years old who had mild COVID-19 (a few samples of this study predate the infection). Cell type and time point are not known.

This clonotype was recorded a few times. The chain has TRBV19 and TRBJ2-1; 9 bases are shared with TRBD2. Germline V lookup: CDR1 LNHDA, CDR2 SQIVND (reference sequence). V shed 4 bases and J 4 bases; nucleotides not matched to a gene: 5. The CDR3 has 15 residues. CDR3 bases: TGTGCCAGTAGTACCGGGCTAGCGGGGTACAATGAGCAGTTCTTC. Its protein product is CASSTGLAGYNEQFF.

The chain carries TRBV2 and TRBJ2-7; D not certain. The ends were cut back, 5 bases at V and 6 bases at J, with 11 bases in the middle. The length of the CDR3 is 12 residues. Germline V gene lookup returns CDR1 SNHLY and CDR2 FYNNEI. The CDR3 DNA sequence: TGTGCCAGCAGTCAGACCGAGGCCGAGCAGTACGTC. This gives the protein CASSQTEAEQYV.

The V call is TRBV18, the J call TRBJ2-5; no clear D gene. The CDR3 sequence is 13 residues long. Per germline, CDR1 KGHSH and CDR2 LQKENI. Between the trimmed V and J ends, which lost 4 bases and 2 bases, there was a span of 8 bases. CDR3: CASSQRDQETQYF. CDR3 nucleotides: TGTGCCAGCTCACAGAGAGATCAAGAGACCCAGTACTTC.

This clonotype was recorded at least ten times. The chain employs TRBV5-1 and TRBJ2-2; TRBD2 might be the D (6 bases). V lost 3 bases to trimming and J lost 0 bases, with 15 bases between them. Looked up from germline, CDR1 is SGHRS and CDR2 is YFSETQ. The CDR3 is 17 amino acids. In nucleotides, the CDR3 is TGCGCCAGCAGCTACCTAGCGCCTACCGCGAACACCGGGGAGCTGTTTTTT. It codes for CASSYLAPTANTGELFF.

This clonotype was recorded a few times. The chain recombines TRBV12-3 or TRBV12-4 with TRBJ1-5; possible D gene TRBD1, 5 bases. The CDR3 length is 13 residues. The V end was cut by 3 bases, the J end by 8 bases, with 11 bases between. The CDR3 is CASSFRGGEPQHF. The CDR3 DNA sequence: TGTGCCAGCAGTTTTAGGGGAGGGGAGCCCCAGCATTTT.

This clonotype was counted a few times. The chain has TRBV6-2 or TRBV6-3 and TRBJ2-7; D remains ambiguous. Trimming pared 8 bases from V and 0 bases from J, leaving 5 bases between. Germline CDR1 MNHEY, CDR2 SVGEGT. The length of the CDR3 is 11 residues. The CDR3 sequence: CASGSSYEQYF. The CDR3 DNA reads TGTGCCAGCGGAAGCTCCTACGAGCAGTACTTC.

This clonotype was seen a few times. The gene calls are TRBV10-2 and TRBJ2-3; D possibly corresponds to TRBD2 (6 bases). CDR3 length: 14 amino acids. Germline V gene data show CDR1 as WSHSY and CDR2 as SAAADI. V lost 6 bases and J lost 0, with 10 bases in between. The CDR3 DNA is TGCGCCAGCAGCACTAGCACCAGCACAGATACGCAGTATTTT. This gives the protein CASSTSTSTDTQYF.

The chain links TRBV12-3 or TRBV12-4 to TRBJ2-7; D remains ambiguous. V was clipped by 3 bases and J by 0 bases, with 12 bases between them. This CDR3 spans 15 amino acids. As DNA, the CDR3 is TGTGCCAGCAGTTTTAGTAGGTCAAACTCCTACGAGCAGTACTTC. As protein: CASSFSRSNSYEQYF.

This chain connects TRBV28 to TRBJ2-7, with 7 bases identical to TRBD2. This CDR3 spans 13 amino acids. CDR1 is MDHEN, CDR2 SYDVKM, per germline. The J segment lost 4 bases and the V segment lost 3 bases, leaving 3 bases of the junction unmatched. As DNA, the CDR3 is TGTGCCAGCAGTTTCCCCGGGAGGTACGAGCAGTACGTC. This gives the protein CASSFPGRYEQYV.

V and J are TRBV7-7 and TRBJ2-7; TRBD1 aligns across 8 bases. V shed 4 bases and J 10 bases; nucleotides not matched to a gene: 6. Germline CDR1 SSHAT, CDR2 FNYEAQ (reference sequence). CDR3 length: 12 residues. Here the CDR3 reads CASSSTDRVQYF. The CDR3, as DNA: TGTGCCAGCAGCTCCACGGACAGGGTACAGTACTTC.

This clonotype was found many times. The chain uses TRBV24-1 and TRBJ2-2, with D unresolved. V lost 2 bases and J lost 0, with 3 bases in between. Germline V gene data show CDR1 as KGHDR and CDR2 as SFDVKD. CDR3 length: 14 residues. Here the CDR3 DNA reads TGTGCCACCAGTGATTGGACGAACACCGGGGAGCTGTTTTTT. Protein product: CATSDWTNTGELFF.

The rearrangement joins TRBV20-1 to TRBJ2-5; D possibly corresponds to TRBD1 (6 bases). From germline, CDR1 is DFQATT and CDR2 SNEGSKA (reference sequence). The V and J ends lost 2 bases and 7 bases respectively, with 20 bases between them. The CDR3 has 15 residues. CDR3 sequence (DNA): TGCAGTGCTAGACGTACAGGGTGGACCGAGGGGACCCAGTACTTC. Protein: CSARRTGWTEGTQYF.

The sample holds a few counts of this clonotype. The chain is built from TRBV30 and TRBJ2-3; TRBD2 agrees at 12 bases. There are 16 residues in the CDR3. Germline assignment: CDR1 GTSNPN and CDR2 SVGIG (reference sequence). Germline trimming cut 4 bases from V and 3 bases from J; bases unmatched to any gene: 8. In DNA, the CDR3 is TGTGCCTGGAAGCTAGCGGGGGGGCTAGCTACAGATACGCAGTATTTT. Its protein product is CAWKLAGGLATDTQYF.

This clonotype came up a few times. The J gene is TRBJ1-2, the V gene TRBV10-1; D gene unclear. The V end was cut by 2 bases, the J end by 8 bases, with 12 bases between. Germline V gives CDR1 WNHNN, CDR2 SYGVQD (reference sequence). This CDR3 comprises 13 residues. The CDR3 DNA follows: TGCGCCAGCAGTGAGGACCCTTCACGAGGCTACACCTTC. It specifies CASSEDPSRGYTF.

CDR3 region: CASSLRGQGARAFF. The DNA of the CDR3 is TGTGCCAGCAGCTTGCGTGGACAGGGGGCTAGAGCTTTCTTT. The genes are TRBV7-3 and TRBJ1-1; 11 bases are shared with TRBD1. Germline V gives CDR1 SGHTA, CDR2 FQGTGA. This CDR3 is built from 14 residues. J gave up 10 bases and V 3 bases, and 7 bases lay outside the gene matches.

This chain links TRBV6-2 or TRBV6-3 with TRBJ1-1; 8 bases align to TRBD1. The CDR3 covers 14 residues. Germline CDR1 MNHEY, CDR2 SVGEGT. The V segment lost 6 bases and the J segment 4 bases; nucleotides outside the gene matches: 7. This CDR3 is CASSPTGGVTEAFF. The CDR3 DNA sequence: TGTGCCAGCAGCCCTACAGGGGGGGTCACTGAAGCTTTCTTT.

In its sample, this clonotype was seen a few times. This CDR3 reads CATSLAGGADTQYF. In DNA, the CDR3 is TGTGCCACGAGCCTGGCAGGGGGCGCAGATACGCAGTATTTT. V gene TRBV12-3 or TRBV12-4 combines with J gene TRBJ2-3; 8 bases are shared with TRBD1. After removal of 10 bases from V and 4 bases from J, the junction contained 10 bases not matched to a gene. The CDR3 has 14 residues.

On this clonotype: At one end, the junction sequence differs from germline, possibly due to a read error. The gene calls are TRBV6-6 and TRBJ2-2; no firm D call. The length of the CDR3 is 13 residues. The germline CDR1 and CDR2 sequences are MNHNY and SVGAGI (reference sequence). The DNA of the CDR3 is TGTGCCACCAGTGTAGGGTGGCACGGGGAGCTGTTTTTT. It codes for CATSVGWHGELFF.

This chain joins TRBV6-6 and TRBJ2-3; 10 bases line up with TRBD2. The ends lost 2 bases at V and 1 base at J; junction bases unmatched: 9. This CDR3 has 18 amino acids. Germline CDR1 and CDR2: MNHNY and SVGAGI (reference sequence). The CDR3 region is CASSYGSGGGGGTDTQYF. The CDR3 DNA reads TGTGCCAGCAGTTACGGGAGCGGGGGGGGTGGAGGCACAGATACGCAGTATTTT.

This chain connects TRBV28 to TRBJ1-6; D perhaps matches TRBD1 (6 bases). Germline V lookup: CDR1 MDHEN, CDR2 SYDVKM. The CDR3 has 14 amino acids. The V gene lost 7 bases and the J gene lost 9 bases, with 16 bases spanning the gap. Written as DNA, the CDR3 is TGTGCCAGCAAACCAGGGGCGTATTCTTCACCCCTCCACTTT. Residues: CASKPGAYSSPLHF.

In this sample, this clonotype turned up a few times. The chain couples TRBV7-2 to TRBJ1-6; 8 nucleotides line up with TRBD1. Germline loops: CDR1 SGHTA, CDR2 FQGNSA. V lost 6 bases and J lost 10; bases outside the gene matches: 14. The CDR3 spans 16 residues. CDR3 protein: CASSPESGTGRSPLHF. In DNA form, the CDR3 reads TGTGCCAGCAGTCCCGAATCCGGGACAGGTCGATCACCCCTCCACTTT. The entire variable domain, with the rest obtained from reference TRBV7-2 and TRBJ1-6, is as follows: GAGVSQSPSNKVTEKGKDVELRCDPISGHTALYWYRQSLGQGLEFLIYFQGNSAPDKSGLPSDRFSAERTGGSVSTLTIQRTQQEDSAVYLCASSPESGTGRSPLHFGNGTRLTVT.

This clonotype has a handful of counts. V gene TRBV12-3 or TRBV12-4 combines with J gene TRBJ2-3; the D is unclear. The CDR3 is 11 amino acids. V was clipped by 6 bases and J by 2 bases, with 3 bases between them. The CDR3 protein is CASRVTDTQYF. DNA of the CDR3: TGTGCCAGCAGGGTCACAGATACGCAGTATTTT.

This clonotype was picked up a small number of times. The chain links TRBV9 to TRBJ1-2; maybe TRBD1 (6 bases). Germline CDR1 SGDLS, CDR2 YYNGEE. V lost 0 bases and J lost 7, with 10 bases in between. This CDR3 region has 13 residues. The chain's CDR3 is CASSVVGGVGYTF. The CDR3 DNA follows: TGTGCCAGCAGCGTAGTAGGGGGGGTTGGCTACACCTTC.

This clonotype showed up just a few times. This rearrangement joins TRBV7-2 to TRBJ2-1; weak D call: TRBD2 (6 bases). CDR3 length: 15 amino acids. From germline, CDR1 is SGHTA and CDR2 FQGNSA. Trimming cost V 4 bases and J 7 bases, with 17 bases left between them. CDR3 sequence (DNA): TGTGCCAGCAGCTACGTGGCAGGGCGGGAAAATGAGCAGTTCTTC. This codes for CASSYVAGRENEQFF.

The V call is TRBV20-1, the J call TRBJ2-3, with 10 bases identical to TRBD2. This CDR3 has 15 residues. Germline V gene data show CDR1 as DFQATT and CDR2 as SNEGSKA (reference sequence). Unmatched junction bases numbered 7, after V lost 3 bases and J lost 4 bases. CDR3 coding DNA: TGCAGTGCTAGCCCCTCTAGCGGGGGCGCAGATACGCAGTATTTT. Its protein is CSASPSSGGADTQYF.

The chain carries TRBV7-2 and TRBJ2-3, with unresolved D. The CDR3 extends over 13 amino acids. Trimming removed 2 bases at V and 5 bases at J, with 8 bases between. CDR1 SGHTA and CDR2 FQGNSA come from the germline V gene. CDR3 DNA sequence: TGTGCCAGCAGCTTAACTATCGGAGATACGCAGTATTTT. It yields the protein CASSLTIGDTQYF.